Listed here are 29 T cell receptor beta chains from one sample, sequenced in a study of identical twins. MiXCR, applied by TCRdb to the 5' RACE reads, yields one record per CDR3 protein. The sample has around 690,000 distinct CDR3 sequences, around 20% seen once. The sample was also linked to a second study, of T cells expressing NK-cell markers.

Sample: PBMCs. These receptors were collected from a woman aged 18-35 years in good health.

V gene TRBV12-3 or TRBV12-4 combines with J gene TRBJ1-2; D perhaps matches TRBD1 (5 bases). The V and J ends lost 7 bases and 4 bases respectively, with 10 bases between them. This CDR3 is 12 amino acids long. This CDR3 reads CASNGRGYGYTF. As DNA, the CDR3 is TGTGCCAGCAACGGAAGGGGCTATGGCTACACCTTC.

At least ten counts were recorded for this clonotype. The chain carries TRBV20-1 and TRBJ2-2; D uncertain. V lost 6 bases to trimming and J lost 0 bases, with 11 bases between them. The V gene's germline CDR1 is DFQATT and CDR2 SNEGSKA (reference sequence). The CDR3 spans 14 residues. The DNA for the CDR3 is TGCAGTGCGTCGCGCGAGGCGAACACCGGGGAGCTGTTTTTT. Protein: CSASREANTGELFF.

This clonotype was detected a few times. The chain uses TRBV5-1 and TRBJ2-1; 7 bases fit TRBD1. Trimming removed 4 bases from V and 4 bases from J; junction bases left unmatched: 8. The CDR3 has 15 residues. The germline gives CDR1 SGHRS, CDR2 YFSETQ. The chain's CDR3 is CASSRNGQEYNEQFF. Here the CDR3 DNA reads TGCGCCAGCAGCCGTAACGGACAGGAATACAATGAGCAGTTCTTC. The full variable domain, its missing parts supplied by reference TRBV5-1 and TRBJ2-1, is KAGVTQTPRYLIKTRGQQVTLSCSPISGHRSVSWYQQTPGQGLQFLFEYFSETQRNKGNFPGRFSGRQFSNSRSEMNVSTLELGDSALYLCASSRNGQEYNEQFFGPGTRLTVL.

The chain couples TRBV15 to TRBJ2-3; D is ambiguous. From germline, CDR1 is LNHNV and CDR2 YYDKDF (reference sequence). CDR3 size: 14 residues. Deletions cut 0 bases from V and 5 bases from J, with 9 bases between. The CDR3 sequence: CATSRDRNEDTQYF. The CDR3 DNA follows: TGTGCCACCAGCAGAGATCGAAACGAAGATACGCAGTATTTT. The full variable domain, completed using reference TRBV15 and TRBJ2-3, is DAMVIQNPRYQVTQFGKPVTLSCSQTLNHNVMYWYQQKSSQAPKLLFHYYDKDFNNEADTPDNFQSRRPNTSFCFLDIRSPGLGDTAMYLCATSRDRNEDTQYFGPGTRLTVL.

This clonotype has only a few counts. This chain uses TRBV20-1 with TRBJ2-7, with D perhaps TRBD2 (6 bases). This CDR3 spans 14 amino acids. Trimming left V 2 bases short and J 3 bases short, with 14 bases between. CDR1 DFQATT and CDR2 SNEGSKA come from the germline V gene (reference sequence). This CDR3 reads CSARRGGENYEQYF. Written as DNA, the CDR3 is TGCAGTGCTAGACGGGGCGGGGAAAACTACGAGCAGTACTTC.

This clonotype has a count of ten or more. This chain connects TRBV29-1 to TRBJ2-5, with 11 positions matching TRBD2. This CDR3 comprises 13 residues. The germline V gene encodes CDR1 SQVTM and CDR2 ANQGSEA. Unmatched junction bases numbered 2, after V lost 4 bases and J lost 4 bases. As DNA, the CDR3 is TGCAGCGTTGCCGGACTAGCGGGAGAGACCCAGTACTTC. Protein: CSVAGLAGETQYF.

The chain uses TRBV9 and TRBJ2-3; D call uncertain. V lost 2 bases to trimming and J lost 4 bases, with 14 bases between them. CDR1 SGDLS and CDR2 YYNGEE come from the germline V gene. The CDR3 loop spans 15 amino acids. The CDR3 DNA reads TGTGCCAGCAGCGTCAGACCTGAGTCGTCAGATACGCAGTATTTT. It codes for CASSVRPESSDTQYF.

This clonotype was picked up a small number of times. This sequence joins TRBV5-1 and TRBJ2-7; D may correspond to TRBD1 or TRBD2 (5 bases each). The CDR3 has 14 amino acids. The V gene lost 3 bases and the J gene lost 0 bases, with 10 bases spanning the gap. CDR1 is SGHRS, CDR2 YFSETQ, per germline. The DNA for the CDR3 is TGCGCCAGCAGCTCTAGGGACCCCTCCTACGAGCAGTACTTC. Translating gives CASSSRDPSYEQYF. Supplemented by reference TRBV5-1 and TRBJ2-7, the full variable domain reads KAGVTQTPRYLIKTRGQQVTLSCSPISGHRSVSWYQQTPGQGLQFLFEYFSETQRNKGNFPGRFSGRQFSNSRSEMNVSTLELGDSALYLCASSSRDPSYEQYFGPGTRLTVT.

In this sample, this clonotype turned up a few times. The chain uses TRBV6-1 and TRBJ2-7, with D perhaps assigned TRBD1 or TRBD2 (5 bases each). Germline V gene sequence: CDR1 MNHNS, CDR2 SASEGT. V lost 8 bases and J lost 0, with 11 bases in between. The CDR3 runs 13 residues. The DNA of the CDR3 is TGTGCCAGCGTCGGGGCCCGCTCCTACGAGCAGTACTTC. As protein: CASVGARSYEQYF.

The V gene is TRBV11-2, the J gene TRBJ2-5; D perhaps matches TRBD1 (5 bases). CDR3 length equals 16 residues. Germline V gene lookup returns CDR1 SGHAT and CDR2 FQNNGV. Trimming left V 5 bases short and J 5 bases short, with 21 bases between. The CDR3 coding sequence is TGTGCCAGCAGCCGGAGTGGGGCCCATCAAGGGGAGACCCAGTACTTC. Translating it yields CASSRSGAHQGETQYF.

This chain connects TRBV12-3 or TRBV12-4 to TRBJ1-1, with unresolved D. There are 11 residues in the CDR3. Trimming shortened V by 6 bases and J by 10 bases, and 12 bases separated the two germline ends. CDR3 residues: CASSLGTTAFF. In DNA, the CDR3 is TGTGCCAGCAGCCTCGGAACCACAGCTTTCTTT.

The rearrangement uses TRBV13 and TRBJ2-7; tentative D call: TRBD1 (5 bases). Germline values: CDR1 PRHDT, CDR2 FYEKMQ (reference sequence). Trimming removed 6 bases at V and 5 bases at J, with 11 bases between. The CDR3 has 12 amino acids. The CDR3 sequence: CASRQGRDEQYF. CDR3 in DNA: TGTGCCAGCAGGCAGGGTAGGGACGAGCAGTACTTC.

The chain employs TRBV9 and TRBJ2-3; unclear D gene. V was cut by 1 base and J by 4 bases, with 7 bases left in between. This CDR3 has 13 amino acids. Germline CDR1 is SGDLS and CDR2 is YYNGEE. DNA for the CDR3: TGTGCCAGCAGCGTAACTACTGCAGATACGCAGTATTTT. It yields the protein CASSVTTADTQYF.

The table lists this clonotype with a few counts. The genes are TRBV29-1 and TRBJ2-1; 11 bases match TRBD2. The CDR3 consists of 14 residues. Trimming at V came to 2 bases and at J to 4 bases, leaving 1 base not matched to a gene. Germline assignment: CDR1 SQVTM and CDR2 ANQGSEA. Here the CDR3 DNA reads TGCAGCGTTGAACTAGCGGGGGGTTACAATGAGCAGTTCTTC. Its translation is CSVELAGGYNEQFF.

This chain connects TRBV19 to TRBJ1-2; no reliable D call. This CDR3 spans 10 amino acids. With 6 bases removed from V and 5 bases from J, the gap between germline ends came to 4 bases. The germline gives CDR1 LNHDA, CDR2 SQIVND (reference sequence). CDR3 region: CASRRYGYTF. The CDR3 DNA reads as TGTGCCAGTAGGCGGTATGGCTACACCTTC.

This clonotype was recorded once. This could be a read error, since a much larger clone is one nucleotide away. The V call is TRBV20-1, the J call TRBJ2-3; 7 bases map to TRBD2. V lost 7 bases and J lost 0; bases outside the gene matches: 7. The CDR3 has 14 residues. The germline V gene encodes CDR1 DFQATT and CDR2 SNEGSKA (reference sequence). The CDR3 protein is CSVKVSGSTDTQYF. In DNA, the CDR3 is TGCAGTGTTAAAGTTAGCGGGAGCACAGATACGCAGTATTTT.

This clonotype was seen only once. The genes are TRBV7-2 and TRBJ2-2, with D possibly TRBD1 on 6 matching bases. The CDR3 loop spans 16 amino acids. Between the trimmed V and J ends, which lost 2 bases and 4 bases, there was a span of 14 bases. CDR1 is SGHTA, CDR2 FQGNSA, per germline. CDR3 sequence: CASSLKVRGSTGELFF. In DNA form, the CDR3 reads TGTGCCAGCAGCTTAAAGGTCAGGGGTTCCACCGGGGAGCTGTTTTTT. Together with reference TRBV7-2 and TRBJ2-2, the CDR3 gives the full variable domain: GAGVSQSPSNKVTEKGKDVELRCDPISGHTALYWYRQSLGQGLEFLIYFQGNSAPDKSGLPSDRFSAERTGGSVSTLTIQRTQQEDSAVYLCASSLKVRGSTGELFFGEGSRLTVL.

The chain links TRBV5-1 to TRBJ2-7; D is unclear. CDR1 is SGHRS and CDR2 is YFSETQ in the germline V gene. The CDR3 consists of 14 residues. V was cut by 4 bases and J by 2 bases, with 13 bases left in between. The CDR3 protein is CASSPSSTAYEQYF. The CDR3 DNA sequence: TGCGCCAGCAGCCCTTCAAGTACAGCCTACGAGCAGTACTTC.

This clonotype was observed a few times. The chain links TRBV29-1 to TRBJ2-5, with D uncertain. There are 13 residues in the CDR3. Trimming removed 8 bases from V and 5 bases from J, with 18 bases in between. CDR1 is SQVTM and CDR2 is ANQGSEA in the germline V gene. CDR3 loop: CSLVPENTETQYF. CDR3 bases: TGCAGCCTTGTTCCAGAAAACACGGAGACCCAGTACTTC.

The table lists this clonotype with a few counts. The rearrangement links TRBV20-1 to TRBJ2-1; possibly TRBD2 for D (6 bases). The CDR3 sequence is 14 residues long. V lost 3 bases to trimming and J lost 8 bases, with 17 bases between them. Per germline, CDR1 DFQATT and CDR2 SNEGSKA (reference sequence). CDR3 in amino acids: CSASGRGTSYEQFF. DNA of the CDR3: TGCAGTGCTAGTGGGCGGGGCACCTCCTATGAGCAGTTCTTC.

This clonotype was counted a few times. V usage is TRBV10-1 and J usage is TRBJ2-7; TRBD2 aligns across 7 bases. In germline, CDR1 is WNHNN, CDR2 SYGVQD (reference sequence). Trimming took 8 bases from V and 0 from J; bases not matched to a gene: 4. The CDR3 length is 13 residues. The CDR3 nucleotides read TGCGCCAGCCAAAGCGGGATCTCCTACGAGCAGTACTTC. Amino acids: CASQSGISYEQYF.

The V and J genes are TRBV5-1 and TRBJ2-3; D gene uncertain. The CDR3 is 15 amino acids. Germline V lookup: CDR1 SGHRS, CDR2 YFSETQ. Deletions cut 7 bases from V and 1 base from J, with 16 bases between. CDR3 sequence (DNA): TGCGCCAGCGCCCCCGCGGTGGGTGGCACAGATACGCAGTATTTT. It codes for CASAPAVGGTDTQYF.

The chain carries TRBV20-1 and TRBJ2-7; D is unclear. This CDR3 is 16 amino acids long. V dropped 3 bases and J dropped 3 bases, with 21 bases sitting between them. Germline V gene lookup returns CDR1 DFQATT and CDR2 SNEGSKA (reference sequence). The CDR3 sequence: CSASKRRLLPGYEQYF. The DNA for the CDR3 is TGCAGTGCTAGCAAAAGGAGACTTCTACCAGGCTACGAGCAGTACTTC.

The genes are TRBV7-2 and TRBJ2-3; D may correspond to TRBD1 or TRBD2 (5 bases each). Trimming cost V 2 bases and J 5 bases, with 14 bases left between them. CDR1 and CDR2 (germline): SGHTA, FQGNSA. This CDR3 is 15 amino acids long. DNA of the CDR3: TGTGCCAGCAGCTTACCTCCGGGACCGAGAGATACGCAGTATTTT. Its protein is CASSLPPGPRDTQYF.

This clonotype occurred a few times. The CDR3 reads CSATSVGRAYNEQFF. For the CDR3, the DNA is TGCAGTGCTACGTCTGTCGGGAGGGCGTACAATGAGCAGTTCTTC. J is TRBJ2-1 and V is TRBV20-1, with 8 bases that match TRBD2. CDR1 DFQATT and CDR2 SNEGSKA come from the germline V gene (reference sequence). The CDR3 sequence is 15 residues long. Losses at the gene ends were 4 bases for V and 4 bases for J; bases not matched to a gene: 9.

This clonotype appeared a few times. This chain joins TRBV12-3 or TRBV12-4 and TRBJ1-1, with unresolved D. This CDR3 has 14 residues. Between the trimmed V and J ends, which lost 7 bases and 6 bases, there was a span of 18 bases. The CDR3 DNA reads as TGTGCCAGCATCGGGCTGAACTACAGAGCTGAAGCTTTCTTT. Encoded protein: CASIGLNYRAEAFF.

The chain couples TRBV20-1 to TRBJ1-3, with D possibly matching TRBD1 (6 bases). V shed 2 bases and J shed 4 bases, with 12 bases lying between them. The germline V gene has CDR1 DFQATT and CDR2 SNEGSKA (reference sequence). The CDR3 is 14 amino acids. The chain's CDR3 is CSARRQVGGNTIYF. The CDR3 coding sequence is TGCAGTGCTAGAAGACAGGTTGGAGGAAACACCATATATTTT.

J is TRBJ2-1 and V is TRBV2, with TRBD2 as a possible D gene (7 bases). The CDR3 loop spans 15 amino acids. Germline lookup yields CDR1 SNHLY and CDR2 FYNNEI. Trimming removed 11 bases at V and 3 bases at J, with 20 bases between. The CDR3 spells CALKYGGGLYNEQFF. CDR3 bases: TGTGCCCTCAAGTATGGGGGGGGCCTCTACAATGAGCAGTTCTTC.

This clonotype was found a few times. V is TRBV5-1 and J is TRBJ2-3; D ambiguous. CDR1 is SGHRS and CDR2 is YFSETQ in the germline V gene. The length of the CDR3 is 13 residues. V was clipped by 0 bases and J by 2 bases, with 4 bases between them. The CDR3 nucleotides are TGCGCCAGCAGCTTGGACTACACAGATACGCAGTATTTT. This sequence encodes CASSLDYTDTQYF.